This T cell receptor beta chain was profiled in a study of T cell repertoires in cytomegalovirus infection. Study at large: From public TCR beta signatures came an indication of both CMV infection and matching HLA type.

TCRdb processed the reads anew with MiXCR; each CDR3 protein has one entry. Found here are some 700,000 distinct CDR3 sequences, less than 40% of them singletons; the top ten hold under 3.5%. This clonotype was counted only a few times. The antigen is undetermined. Study-level points and caveats: Summed frequency of public TCR beta families distinguished CMV carriers with the relevant HLA. Dominating the ex vivo response were HLA-C-restricted CMV-specific TCR beta clonotypes.

Germline values: CDR1 MDHEN, CDR2 SYDVKM. V was pared by 5 bases and J by 4 bases, with 5 bases of the junction left unmatched. This CDR3 comprises 14 residues. The chain recombines TRBV28 with TRBJ1-5; 7 positions match TRBD1. This sequence originates from a human donor in good health (CMV status not recorded). Some clones in this sample may be carry-over from other donors' samples. Sequencing was done on a sample of PBMCs. For the CDR3, the DNA is TGTGCCAGCAGTCAGGGGACAGTTAATCAGCCCCAGCATTTT. It encodes CASSQGTVNQPQHF.